This T cell receptor (beta chain) was identified in a study of response to subunit inactivated influenza vaccine. The study's findings and limits: New T cells are recruited in small numbers by each seasonal influenza vaccination, according to the authors' suggestion.

On this clonotype itself: Its antigen remains unidentified.

Each CDR3 protein is one row after TCRdb ran MiXCR on the RT-PCR reads. The sample has roughly 630,000 distinct CDR3 sequences; 14% are singletons. Trimming took 7 bases from V and 2 from J; bases not matched to a gene: 4. Germline V gene data show CDR1 as ENHRY and CDR2 as SYGVKD. The length of the CDR3 is 14 residues. This clonotype originated in a middle-aged man who received an inactivated influenza vaccine. The chain couples TRBV10-3 to TRBJ2-1, with 8 bases that match TRBD1. The input for sequencing was PBMCs from blood, taken approximately 15 days before vaccination. The CDR3 region is CAIKGQDAYNEQFF. The CDR3 coding sequence is TGTGCCATCAAGGGACAGGACGCCTACAATGAGCAGTTCTTC.